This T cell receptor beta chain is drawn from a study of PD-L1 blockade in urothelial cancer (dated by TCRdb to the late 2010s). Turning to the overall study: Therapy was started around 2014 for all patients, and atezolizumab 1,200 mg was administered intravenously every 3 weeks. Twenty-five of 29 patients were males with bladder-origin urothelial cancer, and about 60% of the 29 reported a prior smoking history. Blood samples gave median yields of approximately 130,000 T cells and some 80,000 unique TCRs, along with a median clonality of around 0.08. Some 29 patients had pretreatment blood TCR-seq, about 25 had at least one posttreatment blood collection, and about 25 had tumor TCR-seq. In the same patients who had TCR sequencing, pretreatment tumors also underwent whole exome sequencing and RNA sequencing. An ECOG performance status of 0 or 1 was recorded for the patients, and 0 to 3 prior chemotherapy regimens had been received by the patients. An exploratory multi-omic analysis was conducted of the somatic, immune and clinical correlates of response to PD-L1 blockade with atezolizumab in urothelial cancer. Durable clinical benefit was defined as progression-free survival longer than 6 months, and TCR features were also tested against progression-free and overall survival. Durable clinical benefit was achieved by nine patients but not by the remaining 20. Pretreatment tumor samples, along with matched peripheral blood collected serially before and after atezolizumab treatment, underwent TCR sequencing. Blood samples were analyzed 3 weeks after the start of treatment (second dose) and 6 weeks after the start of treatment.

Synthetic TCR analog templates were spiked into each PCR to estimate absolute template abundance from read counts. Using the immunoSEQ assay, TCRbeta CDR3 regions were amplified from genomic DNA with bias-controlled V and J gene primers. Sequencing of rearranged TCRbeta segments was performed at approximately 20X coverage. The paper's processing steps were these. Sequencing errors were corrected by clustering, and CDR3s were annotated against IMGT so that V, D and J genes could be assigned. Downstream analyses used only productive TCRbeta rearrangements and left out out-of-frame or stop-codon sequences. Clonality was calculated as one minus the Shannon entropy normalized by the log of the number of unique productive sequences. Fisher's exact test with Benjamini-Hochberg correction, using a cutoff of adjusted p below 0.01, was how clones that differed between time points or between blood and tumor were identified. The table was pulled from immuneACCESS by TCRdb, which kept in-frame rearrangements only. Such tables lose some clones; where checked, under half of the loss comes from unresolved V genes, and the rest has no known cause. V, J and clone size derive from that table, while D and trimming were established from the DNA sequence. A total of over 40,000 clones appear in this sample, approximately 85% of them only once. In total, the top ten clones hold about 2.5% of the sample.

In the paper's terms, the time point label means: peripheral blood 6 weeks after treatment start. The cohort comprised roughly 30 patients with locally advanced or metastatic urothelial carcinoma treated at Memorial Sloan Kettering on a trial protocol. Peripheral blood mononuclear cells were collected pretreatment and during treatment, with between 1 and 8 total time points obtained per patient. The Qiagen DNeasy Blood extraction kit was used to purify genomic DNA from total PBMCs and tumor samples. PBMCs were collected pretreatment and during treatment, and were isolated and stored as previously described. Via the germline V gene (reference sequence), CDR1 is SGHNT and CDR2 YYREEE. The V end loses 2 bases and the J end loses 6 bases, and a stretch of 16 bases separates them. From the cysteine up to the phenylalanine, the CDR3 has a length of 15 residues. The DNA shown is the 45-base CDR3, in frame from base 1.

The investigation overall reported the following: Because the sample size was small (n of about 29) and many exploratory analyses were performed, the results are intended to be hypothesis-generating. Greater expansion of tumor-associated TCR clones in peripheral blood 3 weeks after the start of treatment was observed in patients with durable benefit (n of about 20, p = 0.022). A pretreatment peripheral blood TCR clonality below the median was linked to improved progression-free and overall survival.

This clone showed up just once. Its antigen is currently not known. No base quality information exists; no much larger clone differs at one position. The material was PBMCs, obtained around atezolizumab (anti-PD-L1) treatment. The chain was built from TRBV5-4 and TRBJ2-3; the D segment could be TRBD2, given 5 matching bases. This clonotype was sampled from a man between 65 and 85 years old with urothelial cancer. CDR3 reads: CASSFRRVGEDTQYF. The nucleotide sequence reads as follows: TGTGCCAGCAGCTTTAGGCGGGTAGGTGAGGATACGCAGTATTTT. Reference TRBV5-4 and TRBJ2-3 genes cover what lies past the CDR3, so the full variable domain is ETGVTQSPTHLIKTRGQQVTLRCSSQSGHNTVSWYQQALGQGPQFIFQYYREEENGRGNFPPRFSGLQFPNYSSELNVNALELDDSALYLCASSFRRVGEDTQYFGPGTRLTVL.